This is a list of T cell receptor beta chains from one sample in a study of T-cell memory formation after mild COVID-19. Each CDR3 protein is one row after TCRdb ran MiXCR on the 5' RACE reads. The table includes 100,000 to 150,000 distinct CDR3 sequences, about 6.5% detected once. Sequences were obtained from PBMCs or a T cell subset sorted from them (not recorded which). These receptors all come from an adult woman who had mild COVID-19 (a few samples of this study predate the infection). Cell type and time point are not known. Each CDR3 is given with its conserved first and last residue. The order of the fields is J gene, V gene, D gene, clone size, CDR3 DNA, CDR3 protein. A D gene is named only where the DNA matches it firmly. Clone size, where shown, is once, few, many, or a class for clones that have expanded.

J gene: TRBJ1-1
V gene: TRBV4-1
D gene: NA
clone size: NA
CDR3 DNA: TGCGCCAGCAGCCTTATGGCACAGGAGAACACTGAAGCTTTCTTT
CDR3 protein: CASSLMAQENTEAFF

J gene: TRBJ2-5
V gene: TRBV24-1
D gene: TRBD1
clone size: few
CDR3 DNA: TGTGCCACCAGCGATACCGGGACAGGGGAAGAGACCCAGTACTTC
CDR3 protein: CATSDTGTGEETQYF

J gene: TRBJ1-2
V gene: TRBV20-1
D gene: TRBD1
clone size: few
CDR3 DNA: TGCAGTGCTAGAGATTTAAACAGGGGGTACGGCTACACCTTC
CDR3 protein: CSARDLNRGYGYTF

J gene: TRBJ2-1
V gene: TRBV10-3
D gene: NA
clone size: few
CDR3 DNA: TGTGCCATCAGTGAGCGGGGCGGGGTTGAGCAGTTCTTC
CDR3 protein: CAISERGGVEQFF

J gene: TRBJ1-2
V gene: TRBV29-1
D gene: NA
clone size: many
CDR3 DNA: TGCAGCGTTTTATGGACAACCGCCGATGGCTACACCTTC
CDR3 protein: CSVLWTTADGYTF

J gene: TRBJ2-5
V gene: TRBV11-3
D gene: TRBD1
clone size: NA
CDR3 DNA: TGTGCCAGCAGCTGGACAGGGGGCCCACAAGAGACCCAGTACTTC
CDR3 protein: CASSWTGGPQETQYF

J gene: TRBJ1-1
V gene: TRBV5-6
D gene: NA
clone size: NA
CDR3 DNA: TGTGCCAGCAGCTTAAACAGGATGAACACTGAAGCTTTCTTT
CDR3 protein: CASSLNRMNTEAFF

J gene: TRBJ2-7
V gene: TRBV24-1
D gene: NA
clone size: few
CDR3 DNA: TGTGCCACCAGTGATGGTCCGGGACCCCTCTACGAGCAGTACTTC
CDR3 protein: CATSDGPGPLYEQYF

J gene: TRBJ2-7
V gene: TRBV20-1
D gene: TRBD1
clone size: NA
CDR3 DNA: TGCAGTGCTCGCTCTCCGGGACAGGGGGCATACGAGCAGTACTTC
CDR3 protein: CSARSPGQGAYEQYF

J gene: TRBJ2-2
V gene: TRBV5-1
D gene: NA
clone size: few
CDR3 DNA: TGCGCCAGCAGTCCCTCATCGGGTGTTAACACCGGGGAGCTGTTTTTT
CDR3 protein: CASSPSSGVNTGELFF

J gene: TRBJ2-5
V gene: TRBV5-1
D gene: NA
clone size: many
CDR3 DNA: TGCGCCAGCAGCTTTTCGGTATCGGGGAAAGAGACCCAGTACTTC
CDR3 protein: CASSFSVSGKETQYF

J gene: TRBJ2-2
V gene: TRBV24-1
D gene: NA
clone size: NA
CDR3 DNA: TGTGCCACCAGTGATTCGGGGACCGGGGAGCTGTTTTTT
CDR3 protein: CATSDSGTGELFF

J gene: TRBJ2-1
V gene: TRBV7-2
D gene: TRBD2
clone size: many
CDR3 DNA: TGTGCCAGCAGCTTCACCCCGGGGACTAGCGGGCTTTATTACAATGAGCAGTTCTTC
CDR3 protein: CASSFTPGTSGLYYNEQFF

J gene: TRBJ2-3
V gene: TRBV20-1
D gene: TRBD2
clone size: many
CDR3 DNA: TGCAGTGCTCTTACGGGAGGCGCAGATACGCAGTATTTT
CDR3 protein: CSALTGGADTQYF

J gene: TRBJ2-7
V gene: TRBV7-2
D gene: NA
clone size: NA
CDR3 DNA: TGTGCCAGCAGCTTAGAGGCGGAGCAAGAGCAGTACTTC
CDR3 protein: CASSLEAEQEQYF

J gene: TRBJ2-4
V gene: TRBV5-3
D gene: NA
clone size: NA
CDR3 DNA: TGTGCCAGAAGCACTTTGGCCGGGGCGAAAAACATTCAGTACTTC
CDR3 protein: CARSTLAGAKNIQYF

J gene: TRBJ2-7
V gene: TRBV25-1
D gene: NA
clone size: many
CDR3 DNA: TGTGCCAGCAGTGAACCAGGGGCGCGCTACGAGCAGTACTTC
CDR3 protein: CASSEPGARYEQYF

J gene: TRBJ2-2
V gene: TRBV5-4
D gene: NA
clone size: few
CDR3 DNA: TGTGCCAGCACTGACCAGGGGACATTGAACACCGGGGAGCTGTTTTTT
CDR3 protein: CASTDQGTLNTGELFF

J gene: TRBJ1-1
V gene: TRBV6-5
D gene: TRBD1
clone size: few
CDR3 DNA: TGTGCCAGCAGGCAGTTAGGACAGGGAGTCGGGGCTGAAGCTTTCTTT
CDR3 protein: CASRQLGQGVGAEAFF

J gene: TRBJ2-5
V gene: TRBV15
D gene: NA
clone size: few
CDR3 DNA: TGTGCCACCAGCAGAGTTCAAGAGACCCAGTACTTC
CDR3 protein: CATSRVQETQYF

J gene: TRBJ2-1
V gene: TRBV11-2
D gene: NA
clone size: many
CDR3 DNA: TGTGCCAGCAGCTTTTGGACAAATGAGCAGTTCTTC
CDR3 protein: CASSFWTNEQFF

J gene: TRBJ2-1
V gene: TRBV20-1
D gene: NA
clone size: NA
CDR3 DNA: TGCAGTGCTAGGAATCTCGGAGGCAGCTCCTGGAATGAGCAGTTCTTC
CDR3 protein: CSARNLGGSSWNEQFF

J gene: TRBJ2-1
V gene: TRBV18
D gene: NA
clone size: few
CDR3 DNA: TGTGCCAGCTCACCCCAAGGTATCGAGCAGTTCTTC
CDR3 protein: CASSPQGIEQFF

J gene: TRBJ2-7
V gene: TRBV12-3/TRBV12-4
D gene: TRBD2
clone size: NA
CDR3 DNA: TGTGCCAGCAGTTTCGCGGGACTAGCGGGGAGCTTGGAGCAGTACTTC
CDR3 protein: CASSFAGLAGSLEQYF

J gene: TRBJ2-3
V gene: TRBV9
D gene: TRBD1
clone size: many
CDR3 DNA: TGTGCCAGCAGCTCAGGCAGGGGGCTTAACACAGATACGCAGTATTTT
CDR3 protein: CASSSGRGLNTDTQYF

J gene: TRBJ1-2
V gene: TRBV5-1
D gene: NA
clone size: NA
CDR3 DNA: TGCGCCAGCAGCTCAACCCCGGGGTCGGGCTACACCTTC
CDR3 protein: CASSSTPGSGYTF

J gene: TRBJ2-7
V gene: TRBV12-3/TRBV12-4
D gene: NA
clone size: few
CDR3 DNA: TGTGCCAGCAGTGGGCAGGAATTGGCGGGCTACGAGCAGTACTTC
CDR3 protein: CASSGQELAGYEQYF

J gene: TRBJ2-1
V gene: TRBV20-1
D gene: NA
clone size: many
CDR3 DNA: TGCAGTGCTAGCGTGGCTAGCGTCCACAATGAGCAGTTCTTC
CDR3 protein: CSASVASVHNEQFF

J gene: TRBJ2-5
V gene: TRBV6-6
D gene: TRBD2
clone size: few
CDR3 DNA: TGTGCCAGCTCTAGCGGGATTACCGAGACCCAGTACTTC
CDR3 protein: CASSSGITETQYF

J gene: TRBJ2-7
V gene: TRBV5-1
D gene: TRBD1
clone size: few
CDR3 DNA: TGCGCCAGCAGCTTGGAGGGACAGGGTTCCTACGAGCAGTACTTC
CDR3 protein: CASSLEGQGSYEQYF

J gene: TRBJ2-5
V gene: TRBV7-9
D gene: NA
clone size: many
CDR3 DNA: TGTGCCAGCAGCTCCTTCAGCCGGGACGGCCAAGAGACCCAGTACTTC
CDR3 protein: CASSSFSRDGQETQYF

J gene: TRBJ2-1
V gene: TRBV4-2
D gene: TRBD1
clone size: many
CDR3 DNA: TGTGCCAGCAGCTCACAAGAGGGGACAGGGGCGAATGAGCAGTTCTTC
CDR3 protein: CASSSQEGTGANEQFF

J gene: TRBJ2-2
V gene: TRBV20-1
D gene: TRBD1
clone size: few
CDR3 DNA: TGCAGTGCTGGGAGCGGCAGGGGGCAGACCGGGGAGCTGTTTTTT
CDR3 protein: CSAGSGRGQTGELFF

J gene: TRBJ1-1
V gene: TRBV5-1
D gene: NA
clone size: NA
CDR3 DNA: TGCGCCAGCAGCTCGGGGGGGGTCCGGGAAACTGAAGCTTTCTTT
CDR3 protein: CASSSGGVRETEAFF

J gene: TRBJ2-5
V gene: TRBV18
D gene: NA
clone size: NA
CDR3 DNA: TGTGCCAGCTCAACCGAGACAGCCACCTACCAAGAGACCCAGTACTTC
CDR3 protein: CASSTETATYQETQYF

J gene: TRBJ2-3
V gene: TRBV12-3/TRBV12-4
D gene: NA
clone size: many
CDR3 DNA: TGTGCCAGCAGTGAACTAGCTTCCACAGATACGCAGTATTTT
CDR3 protein: CASSELASTDTQYF

J gene: TRBJ2-1
V gene: TRBV5-5
D gene: NA
clone size: NA
CDR3 DNA: TGTGCCAGCAGCTTAAGTTTGGAGTACAATGAGCAGTTCTTC
CDR3 protein: CASSLSLEYNEQFF

J gene: TRBJ2-3
V gene: TRBV12-3/TRBV12-4
D gene: TRBD2
clone size: NA
CDR3 DNA: TGTGCCAGCAGTACTCGAGGGACTAGCGGGGGGGCCTTTCCTGGAGATACGCAGTATTTT
CDR3 protein: CASSTRGTSGGAFPGDTQYF

J gene: TRBJ2-3
V gene: TRBV29-1
D gene: NA
clone size: few
CDR3 DNA: TGCAGCGTTGCTAGCACAGATACGCAGTATTTT
CDR3 protein: CSVASTDTQYF

J gene: TRBJ2-2
V gene: TRBV7-2
D gene: TRBD1
clone size: NA
CDR3 DNA: TGTGCCAGCAGCACAGGGGGCACCGGGGAGCTGTTTTTT
CDR3 protein: CASSTGGTGELFF

J gene: TRBJ2-3
V gene: TRBV15
D gene: NA
clone size: few
CDR3 DNA: TGTGCCACCAGCAGAGGGCTGACAGTTGCGGGAGATACGCAGTATTTT
CDR3 protein: CATSRGLTVAGDTQYF

J gene: TRBJ2-7
V gene: TRBV2
D gene: NA
clone size: many
CDR3 DNA: TGTGCCAGCAGTGAAGGGCCCCACGAGCAGTACTTC
CDR3 protein: CASSEGPHEQYF

J gene: TRBJ2-1
V gene: TRBV7-3
D gene: TRBD2
clone size: few
CDR3 DNA: TGTGCCAGCAGCTTAACAAGTTGGCGGGAGCGCAATGAGCAGTTCTTC
CDR3 protein: CASSLTSWRERNEQFF

J gene: TRBJ2-3
V gene: TRBV5-5
D gene: NA
clone size: many
CDR3 DNA: TGTGCCAGCAGGCTGGAATCTAGCACAGATACGCAGTATTTT
CDR3 protein: CASRLESSTDTQYF

J gene: TRBJ1-1
V gene: TRBV7-2
D gene: NA
clone size: NA
CDR3 DNA: TGTGCCAGCAGCTCGTACAGGCTGAACACTGAAGCTTTCTTT
CDR3 protein: CASSSYRLNTEAFF

J gene: TRBJ1-1
V gene: TRBV3-1
D gene: TRBD1
clone size: NA
CDR3 DNA: TGTGCCAGCAGCCAAGATCCAGGACAGGGGAACACTGAAGCTTTCTTT
CDR3 protein: CASSQDPGQGNTEAFF

J gene: TRBJ2-5
V gene: TRBV7-6
D gene: TRBD2
clone size: NA
CDR3 DNA: TGTGCCAGCAGTCGTAGCGGGAGTGTCCGGGAGACCCAGTACTTC
CDR3 protein: CASSRSGSVRETQYF

J gene: TRBJ2-1
V gene: TRBV7-8
D gene: NA
clone size: many
CDR3 DNA: TGTGCCAGCAGCTTAGACAGGAACAATGAGCAGTTCTTC
CDR3 protein: CASSLDRNNEQFF

J gene: TRBJ2-7
V gene: TRBV6-5
D gene: NA
clone size: NA
CDR3 DNA: TGTGCCAGCAGTTACGGGCAGGGAGCCTACGAGCAGTACTTC
CDR3 protein: CASSYGQGAYEQYF

J gene: TRBJ1-4
V gene: TRBV6-1
D gene: TRBD1
clone size: NA
CDR3 DNA: TGTGCCAGCAGTGAACTGAGGGACAGTAGACTGTTTTTT
CDR3 protein: CASSELRDSRLFF

J gene: TRBJ2-1
V gene: TRBV10-2
D gene: NA
clone size: few
CDR3 DNA: TGCGCCAGCAGTGAGTTGGACGGACTCTCATACAATGAGCAGTTCTTC
CDR3 protein: CASSELDGLSYNEQFF

J gene: TRBJ1-1
V gene: TRBV4-3
D gene: NA
clone size: many
CDR3 DNA: TGCGCCAGCAGCCAAAGGGATGGCCGGGTCTACGAGAACACTGAAGCTTTCTTT
CDR3 protein: CASSQRDGRVYENTEAFF

J gene: TRBJ2-3
V gene: TRBV5-5
D gene: NA
clone size: few
CDR3 DNA: TGTGCCAGCAGCTCCCGACTAGTTTCCACAGATACGCAGTATTTT
CDR3 protein: CASSSRLVSTDTQYF

J gene: TRBJ2-1
V gene: TRBV12-3/TRBV12-4
D gene: NA
clone size: many
CDR3 DNA: TGTGCCAGCAGTCCAGCCCTGGGGGGGCCGAATGAGCAGTTCTTC
CDR3 protein: CASSPALGGPNEQFF

J gene: TRBJ2-7
V gene: TRBV5-1
D gene: TRBD2
clone size: few
CDR3 DNA: TGCGCCAGCGGCCGGGGGGAGGCTTCCTACGAGCAGTACTTC
CDR3 protein: CASGRGEASYEQYF